The clone carrying this TCR beta chain was detected only a few times. What it recognizes is unknown. Primers for the PCR totalled 60 Vbeta and 13 Jbeta. TCRdb keeps only in-frame clones here, not all; method: immunoSEQ multiplex PCR. The sample records about 200,000 clones, over 80% being singletons. The trim removed 6 bases at V and 6 bases at J, leaving 13 bases unmatched. Germline V gives CDR1 SGHNT, CDR2 YYREEE (reference sequence). There are 15 residues in the CDR3. This record belongs to a study of cytomegalovirus exposure and HLA in healthy donors. The study, taken as a whole, reports: The study listed roughly 160 cytomegalovirus-associated TCR beta chains. Sequences of the TCR beta chain were said to predict the HLA-A and HLA-B alleles of most subjects accurately.

The chain couples TRBV5-4 to TRBJ1-2; TRBD1 matches at 8 bases. The sequence was obtained from a boy aged 2 to 10 in good health and CMV-seronegative. The sequenced sample was PBMCs. CDR3 in amino acids: CASNLPGQASDGYTF. The CDR3, as DNA: TGTGCCAGCAACCTCCCGGGACAGGCTTCGGATGGCTACACCTTC.